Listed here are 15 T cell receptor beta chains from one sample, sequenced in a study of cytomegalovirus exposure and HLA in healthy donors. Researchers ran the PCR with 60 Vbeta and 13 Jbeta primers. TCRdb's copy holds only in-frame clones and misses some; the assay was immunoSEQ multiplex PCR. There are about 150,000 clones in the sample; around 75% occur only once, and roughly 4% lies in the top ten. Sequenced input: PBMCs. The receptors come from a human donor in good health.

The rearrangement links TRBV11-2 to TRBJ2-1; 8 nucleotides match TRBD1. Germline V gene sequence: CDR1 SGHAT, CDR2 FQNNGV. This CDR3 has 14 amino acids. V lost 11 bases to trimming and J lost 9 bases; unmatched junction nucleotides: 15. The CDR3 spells CAAAGRTGLSEQFF. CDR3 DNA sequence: TGTGCCGCTGCCGGGCGGACAGGGTTAAGTGAGCAGTTCTTC. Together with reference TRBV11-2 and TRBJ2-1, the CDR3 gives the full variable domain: EAGVAQSPRYKIIEKRQSVAFWCNPISGHATLYWYQQILGQGPKLLIQFQNNGVVDDSQLPKDRFSAERLKGVDSTLKIQPAKLEDSAVYLCAAAGRTGLSEQFFGPGTRLTVL.

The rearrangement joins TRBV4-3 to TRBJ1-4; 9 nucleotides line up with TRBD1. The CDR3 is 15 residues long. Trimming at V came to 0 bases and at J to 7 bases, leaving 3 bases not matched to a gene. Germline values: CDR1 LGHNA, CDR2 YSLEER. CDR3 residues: CASSQDGDRVEKLFF. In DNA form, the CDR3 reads TGCGCCAGCAGCCAAGATGGGGACAGGGTTGAAAAACTGTTTTTT.

The CDR3 reads CASSVGGGGNTEAFF. The CDR3 coding sequence is TGTGCCAGCAGCGTAGGGGGGGGCGGGAACACTGAAGCTTTCTTT. The J gene is TRBJ1-1, the V gene TRBV9, with a possible D match to TRBD1 (6 bases). V was trimmed by 0 bases and J by 1 base, leaving 10 bases between them. Germline lookup yields CDR1 SGDLS and CDR2 YYNGEE. This CDR3 has 15 amino acids.

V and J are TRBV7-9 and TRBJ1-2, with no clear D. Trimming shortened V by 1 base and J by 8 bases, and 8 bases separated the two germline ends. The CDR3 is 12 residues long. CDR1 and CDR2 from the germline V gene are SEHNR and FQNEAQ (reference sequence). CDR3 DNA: TGTGCCAGCAGCTTAGGCACAGACGGCTACACCTTC. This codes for CASSLGTDGYTF. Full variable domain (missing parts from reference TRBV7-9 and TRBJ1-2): DTGVSQNPRHKITKRGQNVTFRCDPISEHNRLYWYRQTLGQGPEFLTYFQNEAQLEKSRLLSDRFSAERPKGSFSTLEIQRTEQGDSAMYLCASSLGTDGYTFGSGTRLTVV.

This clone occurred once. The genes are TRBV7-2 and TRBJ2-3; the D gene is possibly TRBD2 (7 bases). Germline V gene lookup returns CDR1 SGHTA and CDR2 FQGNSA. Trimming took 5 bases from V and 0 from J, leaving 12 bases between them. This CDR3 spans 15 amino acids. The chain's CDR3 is CASSVGGGSTDTQYF. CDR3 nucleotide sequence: TGTGCCAGCAGCGTAGGGGGGGGCAGCACAGATACGCAGTATTTT.

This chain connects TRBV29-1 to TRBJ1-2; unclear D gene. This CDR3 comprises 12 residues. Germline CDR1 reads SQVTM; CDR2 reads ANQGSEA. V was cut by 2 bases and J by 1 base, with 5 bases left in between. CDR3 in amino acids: CSVETDNYGYTF. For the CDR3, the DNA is TGCAGCGTTGAAACAGATAACTATGGCTACACCTTC.

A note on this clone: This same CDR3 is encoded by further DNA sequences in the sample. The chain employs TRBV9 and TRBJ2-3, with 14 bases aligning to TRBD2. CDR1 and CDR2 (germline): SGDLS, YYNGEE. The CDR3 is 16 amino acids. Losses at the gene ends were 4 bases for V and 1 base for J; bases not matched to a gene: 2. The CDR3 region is CASSPGLAGGTDTQYF. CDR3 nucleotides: TGTGCCAGCAGCCCGGGACTAGCGGGAGGCACAGATACGCAGTATTTT.

The CDR3 sequence is CASLRAGAGEETQYF. As DNA, the CDR3 is TGCGCCAGCCTCCGAGCGGGAGCGGGAGAAGAGACCCAGTACTTC. The gene calls are TRBV10-1 and TRBJ2-5; 8 nucleotides agree with TRBD2. With V trimmed by 8 bases and J by 3 bases, 11 bases remained unmatched. The CDR3 consists of 15 residues. Germline-derived CDR1 and CDR2 are WNHNN and SYGVQD (reference sequence).

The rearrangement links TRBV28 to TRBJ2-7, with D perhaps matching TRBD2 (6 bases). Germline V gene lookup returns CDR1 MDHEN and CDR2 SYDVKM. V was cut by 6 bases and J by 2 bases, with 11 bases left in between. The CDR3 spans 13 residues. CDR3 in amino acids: CASSRRGAYEQYF. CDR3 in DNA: TGTGCCAGCAGCAGGAGGGGTGCCTACGAGCAGTACTTC.

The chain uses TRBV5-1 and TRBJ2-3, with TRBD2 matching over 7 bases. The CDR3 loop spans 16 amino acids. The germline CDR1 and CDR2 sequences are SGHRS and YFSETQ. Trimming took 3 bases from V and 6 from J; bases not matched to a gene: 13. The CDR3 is CASSSIAGAHVDTQYF. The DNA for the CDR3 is TGCGCCAGCAGCTCAATAGCGGGCGCCCATGTGGATACGCAGTATTTT.

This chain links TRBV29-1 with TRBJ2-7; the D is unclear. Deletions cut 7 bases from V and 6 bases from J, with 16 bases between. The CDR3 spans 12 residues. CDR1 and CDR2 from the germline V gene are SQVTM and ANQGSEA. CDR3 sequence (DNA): TGCAGCGCAACGAATAGACTGACCGAGCAGTACTTC. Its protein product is CSATNRLTEQYF.

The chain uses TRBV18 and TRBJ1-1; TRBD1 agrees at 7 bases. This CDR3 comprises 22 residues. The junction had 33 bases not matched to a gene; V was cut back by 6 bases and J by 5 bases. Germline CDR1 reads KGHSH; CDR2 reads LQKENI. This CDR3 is CASSSFSSSGTDYPGTKTEAFF. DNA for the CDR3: TGTGCCAGCTCTTCGTTCTCGTCTTCGGGGACAGACTACCCAGGGACGAAAACTGAAGCTTTCTTT.

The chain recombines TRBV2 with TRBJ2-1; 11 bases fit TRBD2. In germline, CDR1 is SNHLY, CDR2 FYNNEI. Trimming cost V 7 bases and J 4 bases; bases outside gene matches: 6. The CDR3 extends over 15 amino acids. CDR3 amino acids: CASTQLAGEYNEQFF. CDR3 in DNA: TGTGCCAGCACCCAACTAGCGGGGGAGTACAATGAGCAGTTCTTC.

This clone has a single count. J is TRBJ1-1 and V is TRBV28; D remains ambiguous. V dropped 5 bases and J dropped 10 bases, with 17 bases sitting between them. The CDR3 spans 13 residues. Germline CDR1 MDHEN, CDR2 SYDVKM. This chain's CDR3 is CASSGAGARLAFF. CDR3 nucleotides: TGTGCCAGCAGTGGAGCCGGAGCGCGACTAGCTTTCTTT.

Here the CDR3 reads CASSATGANQPQHF. The CDR3 DNA reads TGCGCCAGCAGCGCAACAGGGGCGAATCAGCCCCAGCATTTT. This chain connects TRBV5-1 to TRBJ1-5, with 7 positions matching TRBD1. The CDR3 extends over 14 amino acids. The germline V gene encodes CDR1 SGHRS and CDR2 YFSETQ. V lost 4 bases and J lost 4; bases outside the gene matches: 5.